The entry below describes one T cell receptor (beta chain). The table came from immunoSEQ multiplex PCR; TCRdb's copy has only in-frame clones and leaves some out. The sample has roughly 23,000 clones, 44% seen once; the top ten hold over 1.1%. Plating combined approximately 200,000 CFSE-labeled responder cells with approximately 200,000 irradiated, violet-dye-labeled stimulator cells. Responder CD3+CD4+ and CD3+CD8+ cells that were proliferating and CFSE-low were sorted after the reaction. This entry belongs to a study of graft-versus-host responses after intestinal transplantation. Trimming removed 4 bases from V and 2 bases from J; junction bases left unmatched: 9. This CDR3 has 16 amino acids. The germline V gene has CDR1 SGHKS and CDR2 YYEKEE (reference sequence). Study-wide findings and caveats: Clonal ratios of graft-versus-host to host-versus-graft in allografts were high for patients exhibiting graft-donor T cell macrochimerism.

Sequences were derived from alloreactive CD8+ T cells from a mixed lymphocyte reaction culture, sampled before transplantation. Subset of the sample: CFSE-low proliferating T cells sorted from approximately 6-day pre-transplant mixed lymphocyte reaction (GvH or HvG direction). The rearrangement links TRBV5-5 to TRBJ2-3, with TRBD1 matching over 8 bases. The clonotype comes from a human patient who was an organ donor for intestinal transplantation. The CDR3 loop is CASSPGTGWSTDTQYF. The DNA of the CDR3 is TGTGCCAGCAGCCCGGGGACAGGTTGGTCCACAGATACGCAGTATTTT.